This is a list of T cell receptor beta chains from one sample in a study of cytomegalovirus exposure and HLA in healthy donors. The method was immunoSEQ multiplex PCR; TCRdb's version includes in-frame clones alone and lacks a portion of them. This table holds 85,000 to 120,000 clones, approximately 94% found once. The sequenced sample was PBMCs. The source is a woman aged 18-29 years in good health and CMV-seronegative. CDR3s leave out the opening cysteine and the closing phenylalanine or tryptophan. A D gene is named only where the DNA matches it firmly. Some rows mark clone size as missing; the rest say once, few, many or name a class of expanded clone.

clone_size d_call j_call v_call cdr3_aa
- - TRBJ2-3 TRBV27 ASVAHSGNLITDTQY
once - TRBJ2-5 TRBV27 ASRPSTIQETQY
- - TRBJ1-1 TRBV6-1 ASSEAVANLEAF
- TRBD2 TRBJ2-2 TRBV18 ASSPPDRGVRNTGELF
- - TRBJ1-4 TRBV2 ASSDGLFATNEKLF
- - TRBJ2-3 TRBV7-9 ASSPRGGQSTDTQY
- TRBD2 TRBJ2-3 TRBV9 ASSGWGLAGEKAGPDTQY
- TRBD1 TRBJ2-3 TRBV2 ASSETGVRY
- TRBD1 TRBJ1-5 TRBV18 ASSPSPGQGGQPQH
- - TRBJ2-6 TRBV2 ASSPVVSGANVLT
once TRBD2 TRBJ2-1 TRBV4-1 ASSQDQGTSGIYNEQF
- TRBD1 TRBJ2-3 TRBV7-9 ASRRAQGVKDTQY
- - TRBJ2-3 TRBV7-2 ASSLGASTDTQY
- - TRBJ2-1 TRBV11-2 ASSPDGGFNEQF
- - TRBJ2-5 TRBV9 ASSAGQGKETQY
- - TRBJ2-3 TRBV10-2 ASSEGPRDTQY
- TRBD2 TRBJ2-1 TRBV4-2 ASSQESVGGVKQF
- - TRBJ1-5 TRBV6-6 ASSQRTRGNQPQH
- TRBD1 TRBJ1-2 TRBV6-5 ASSSFLGQGMHRYT
once TRBD2 TRBJ2-3 TRBV4-2 ASSQDQAGLTDTQY
- - TRBJ1-1 TRBV5-1 ASSTGRGWNTEAF
- - TRBJ1-1 TRBV5-1 ASSLATVRGGTEAF
once TRBD2 TRBJ2-2 TRBV9 ASSVAPAGGRTGELF
- TRBD1 TRBJ1-2 TRBV11-2 ASSQNQKTGGYGYT
- TRBD1 TRBJ1-1 TRBV30 AWSVKGANTEAF
- - TRBJ2-3 TRBV5-8 ASSSLYTQY
- - TRBJ2-3 TRBV5-6 ASSLSGSTDTQY
- - TRBJ1-1 TRBV20-1 SALEPGEAF
- - TRBJ1-1 TRBV9 ASSVGGGMNTEAF
- - TRBJ1-2 TRBV4-3 ASSRGQTIPYGYT
- TRBD2 TRBJ2-1 TRBV2 ASRLAGNYNEQF
- - TRBJ1-5 TRBV4-1 ASSQDRGRERPQH
- TRBD2 TRBJ2-1 TRBV11-3 ASSSGLAGGPYNEQF
- TRBD1 TRBJ2-5 TRBV5-1 ASSFEGGETQY
- TRBD1 TRBJ2-3 TRBV28 ASRLQGTDTQY
- - TRBJ1-3 TRBV4-1 ASSPLGRTNSGNTIY
- TRBD2 TRBJ2-2 TRBV10-3 AISLTSGSNTGELF
- - TRBJ1-2 TRBV10-3 AIKGQPTFNYGYT
- TRBD2 TRBJ2-7 TRBV10-3 AITPHRLAETGEQY
once - TRBJ2-7 TRBV10-3 AISESPPSGVPYEQY
- TRBD2 TRBJ2-1 TRBV13 ASSPRGGSSYNEQF
- - TRBJ2-7 TRBV15 ATSRSRGLGYEQY
- - TRBJ1-4 TRBV6-1 ASSESLGGNEKLF
- - TRBJ1-1 TRBV27 ASSTPSRNEAF
- - TRBJ2-7 TRBV12-2 ASRTPRESYEQY
- TRBD2 TRBJ2-7 TRBV19 ASGTSGSSYEQY
- TRBD1 TRBJ1-2 TRBV18 ASSNSPTGDSGYT
- TRBD2 TRBJ2-5 TRBV19 ASSRKGLAGQETQY